The present TCR beta chain was sequenced within a study of shared clonotypes between healthy human individuals. Study-wide background: The plates for each donor numbered three CD4 naive, three CD4 memory, two CD8 naive and one CD8 memory.

In the case of this clone: Its cognate antigen is unknown.

The CDR3 has 14 residues. The germline CDR1 and CDR2 sequences are WNHNN and SYGVQD (reference sequence). Between the trimmed V and J ends, which lost 2 bases and 5 bases, there was a span of 7 bases. Clones were sequenced by immunoSEQ multiplex PCR, and TCRdb holds only the in-frame ones, with some missing. The sample carries some 2,400,000 clones, 90% to 96% recorded once. Study-level points and caveats: In the sorted subsets, rarefaction showed sequencing was incomplete despite large depth. When naive CD4 clonotypes were compared across a few donors, about 4.8% were shared.

The sample comprised naive CD4+ T cells sorted from blood. Indicated subset: CD45RA+ positively selected. This clonotype was obtained from a man between 18 and 35 years old in good health. The chain links TRBV10-1 to TRBJ1-6; the D is unclear. CDR3: CASSEDGNNSPLHF. The CDR3 DNA reads TGCGCCAGCAGTGAGGACGGAAATAATTCACCCCTCCACTTT.